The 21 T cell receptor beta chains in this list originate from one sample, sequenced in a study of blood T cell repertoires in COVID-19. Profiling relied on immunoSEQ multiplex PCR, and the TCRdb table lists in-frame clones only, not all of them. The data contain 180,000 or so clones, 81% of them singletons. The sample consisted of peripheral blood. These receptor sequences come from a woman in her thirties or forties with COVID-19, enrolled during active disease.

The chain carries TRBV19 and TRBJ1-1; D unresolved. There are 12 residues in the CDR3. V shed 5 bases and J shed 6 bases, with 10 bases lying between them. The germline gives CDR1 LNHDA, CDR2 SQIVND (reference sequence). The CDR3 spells CASSAFGAEAFF. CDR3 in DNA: TGTGCCAGTAGTGCCTTCGGGGCTGAAGCTTTCTTT.

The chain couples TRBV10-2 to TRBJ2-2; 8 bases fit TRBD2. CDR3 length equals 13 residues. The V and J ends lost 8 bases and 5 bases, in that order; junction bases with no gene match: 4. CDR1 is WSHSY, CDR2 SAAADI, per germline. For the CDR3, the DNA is TGCGCCAGCCGTGGGACTAGGACCGGGGAGCTGTTTTTT. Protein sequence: CASRGTRTGELFF.

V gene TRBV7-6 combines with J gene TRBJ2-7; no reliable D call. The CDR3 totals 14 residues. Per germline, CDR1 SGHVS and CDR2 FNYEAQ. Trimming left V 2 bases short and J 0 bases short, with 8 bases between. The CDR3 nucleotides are TGTGCCAGCAGCTTACACGGAGCCTCCTACGAGCAGTACTTC. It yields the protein CASSLHGASYEQYF.

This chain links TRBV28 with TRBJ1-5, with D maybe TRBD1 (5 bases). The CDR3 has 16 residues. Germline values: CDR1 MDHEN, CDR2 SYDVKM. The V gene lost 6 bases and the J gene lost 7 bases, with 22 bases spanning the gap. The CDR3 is CASRFPGSGRAQPQHF. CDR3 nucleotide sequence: TGTGCCAGCAGATTTCCAGGGTCCGGCAGGGCCCAGCCCCAGCATTTT.

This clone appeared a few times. CDR3 sequence reads: CASSQGGSPSGNTIYF. Here the CDR3 DNA reads TGCGCCAGCAGCCAAGGGGGCAGCCCCTCTGGAAACACCATATATTTT. The chain links TRBV4-1 to TRBJ1-3, with a possible D match to TRBD1 (5 bases). Germline lookup yields CDR1 MGHRA and CDR2 YSYEKL. The CDR3 runs to 16 residues. V shed 1 base and J shed 0 bases, with 10 bases lying between them.

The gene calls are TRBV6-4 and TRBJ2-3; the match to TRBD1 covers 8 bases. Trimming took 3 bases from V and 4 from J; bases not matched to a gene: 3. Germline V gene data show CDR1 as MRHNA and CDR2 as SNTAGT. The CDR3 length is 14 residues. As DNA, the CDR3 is TGTGCCAGCAGTGATGGACAGGGCTCAGATACGCAGTATTTT. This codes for CASSDGQGSDTQYF.

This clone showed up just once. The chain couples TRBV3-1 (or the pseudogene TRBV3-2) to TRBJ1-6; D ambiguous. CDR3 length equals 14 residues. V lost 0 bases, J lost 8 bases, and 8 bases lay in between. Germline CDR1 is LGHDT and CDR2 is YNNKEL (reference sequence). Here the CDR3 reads CASSQDSFHSPLHF. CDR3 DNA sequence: TGTGCCAGCAGCCAAGATTCTTTCCATTCACCCCTCCACTTT.

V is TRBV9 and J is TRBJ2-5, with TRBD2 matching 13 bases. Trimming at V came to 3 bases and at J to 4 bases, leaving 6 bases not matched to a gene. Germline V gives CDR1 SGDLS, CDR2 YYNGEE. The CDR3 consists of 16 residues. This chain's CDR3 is CASSAPGLAGVETQYF. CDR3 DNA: TGTGCCAGCAGCGCGCCCGGACTAGCGGGGGTAGAGACCCAGTACTTC.

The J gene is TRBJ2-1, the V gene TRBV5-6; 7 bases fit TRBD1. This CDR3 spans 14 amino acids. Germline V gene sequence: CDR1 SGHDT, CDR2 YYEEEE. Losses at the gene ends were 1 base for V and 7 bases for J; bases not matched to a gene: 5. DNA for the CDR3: TGTGCCAGCAGCTTGCTGGGACAGACTAATGAGCAGTTCTTC. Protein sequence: CASSLLGQTNEQFF. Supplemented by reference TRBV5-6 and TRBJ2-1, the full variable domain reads DAGVTQSPTHLIKTRGQQVTLRCSPKSGHDTVSWYQQALGQGPQFIFQYYEEEERQRGNFPDRFSGHQFPNYSSELNVNALLLGDSALYLCASSLLGQTNEQFFGPGTRLTVL.

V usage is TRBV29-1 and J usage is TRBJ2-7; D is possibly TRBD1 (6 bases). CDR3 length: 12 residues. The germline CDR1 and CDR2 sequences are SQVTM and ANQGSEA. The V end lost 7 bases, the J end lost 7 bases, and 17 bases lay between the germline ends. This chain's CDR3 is CSGKAGAGEQYF. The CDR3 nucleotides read TGCAGCGGGAAAGCAGGGGCTGGGGAGCAGTACTTC.

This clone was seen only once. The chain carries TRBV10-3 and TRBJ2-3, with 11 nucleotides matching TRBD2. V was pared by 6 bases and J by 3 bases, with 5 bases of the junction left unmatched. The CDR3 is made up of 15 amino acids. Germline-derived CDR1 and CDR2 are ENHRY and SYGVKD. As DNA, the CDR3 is TGTGCCATCAGGACCGGGACTAGCGGTACAGATACGCAGTATTTT. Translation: CAIRTGTSGTDTQYF.

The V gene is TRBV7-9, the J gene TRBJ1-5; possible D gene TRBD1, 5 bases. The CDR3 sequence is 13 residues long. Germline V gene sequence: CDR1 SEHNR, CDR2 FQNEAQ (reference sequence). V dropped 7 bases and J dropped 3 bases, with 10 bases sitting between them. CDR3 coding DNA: TGTGCCAGCACTAGGGGCGACAATCAGCCCCAGCATTTT. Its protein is CASTRGDNQPQHF.

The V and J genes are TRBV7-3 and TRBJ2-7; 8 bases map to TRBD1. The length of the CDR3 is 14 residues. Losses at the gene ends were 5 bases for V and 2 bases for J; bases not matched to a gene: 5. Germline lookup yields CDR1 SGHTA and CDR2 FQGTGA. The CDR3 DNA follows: TGTGCCAGCAGCATCGCAGGGGGCACCTACGAGCAGTACTTC. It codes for CASSIAGGTYEQYF.

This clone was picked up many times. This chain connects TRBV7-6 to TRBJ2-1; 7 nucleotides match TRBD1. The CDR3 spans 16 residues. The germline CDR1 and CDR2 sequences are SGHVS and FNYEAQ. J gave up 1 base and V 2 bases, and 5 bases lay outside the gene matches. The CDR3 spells CASSLQTGHSYNEQFF. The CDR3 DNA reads TGTGCCAGCAGCTTACAGACAGGGCATTCCTACAATGAGCAGTTCTTC. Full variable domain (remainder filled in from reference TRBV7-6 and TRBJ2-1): GAGVSQSPRYKVTKRGQDVALRCDPISGHVSLYWYRQALGQGPEFLTYFNYEAQQDKSGLPNDRFSAERPEGSISTLTIQRTEQRDSAMYRCASSLQTGHSYNEQFFGPGTRLTVL.

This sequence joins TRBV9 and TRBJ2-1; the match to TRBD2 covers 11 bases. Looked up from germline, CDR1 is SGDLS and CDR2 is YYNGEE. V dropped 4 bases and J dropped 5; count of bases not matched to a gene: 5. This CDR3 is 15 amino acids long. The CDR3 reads CASSSLAGEHNEQFF. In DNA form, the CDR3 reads TGTGCCAGCAGCTCACTAGCGGGGGAACACAATGAGCAGTTCTTC.

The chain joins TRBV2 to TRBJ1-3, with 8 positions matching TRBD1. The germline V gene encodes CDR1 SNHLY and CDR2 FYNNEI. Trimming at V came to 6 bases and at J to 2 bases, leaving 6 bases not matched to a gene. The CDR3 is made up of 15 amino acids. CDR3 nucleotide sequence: TGTGCCAGCAGGTTACAGGGGGTGCCTGGAAACACCATATATTTT. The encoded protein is CASRLQGVPGNTIYF.

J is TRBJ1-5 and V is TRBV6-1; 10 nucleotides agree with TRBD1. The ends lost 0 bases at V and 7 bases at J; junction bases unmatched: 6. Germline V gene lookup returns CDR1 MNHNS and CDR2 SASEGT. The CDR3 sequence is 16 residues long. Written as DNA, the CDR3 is TGTGCCAGCAGTGAAGCGCTGGGACAGGGGATCCAGCCCCAGCATTTT. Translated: CASSEALGQGIQPQHF.

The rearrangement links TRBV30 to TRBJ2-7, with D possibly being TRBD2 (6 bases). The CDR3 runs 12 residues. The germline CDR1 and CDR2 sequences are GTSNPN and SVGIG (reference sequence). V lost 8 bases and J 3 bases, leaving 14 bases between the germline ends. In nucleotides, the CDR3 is TGTGCCCTGCGGCGGGATCGCTACGAGCAGTACTTC. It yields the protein CALRRDRYEQYF.

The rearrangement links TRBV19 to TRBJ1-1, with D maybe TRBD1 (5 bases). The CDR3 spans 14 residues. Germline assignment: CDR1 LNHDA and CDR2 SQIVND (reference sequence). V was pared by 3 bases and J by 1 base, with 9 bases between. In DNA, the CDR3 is TGTGCCAGTAGTATGGGGGGGGAGAACACTGAAGCTTTCTTT. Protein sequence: CASSMGGENTEAFF.

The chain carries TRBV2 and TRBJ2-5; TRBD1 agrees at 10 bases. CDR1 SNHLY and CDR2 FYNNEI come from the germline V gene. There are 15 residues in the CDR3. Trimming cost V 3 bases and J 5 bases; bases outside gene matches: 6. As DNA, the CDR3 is TGTGCCAGCAGTGAGGGACAGGGGATTCCGGAGACCCAGTACTTC. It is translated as CASSEGQGIPETQYF.

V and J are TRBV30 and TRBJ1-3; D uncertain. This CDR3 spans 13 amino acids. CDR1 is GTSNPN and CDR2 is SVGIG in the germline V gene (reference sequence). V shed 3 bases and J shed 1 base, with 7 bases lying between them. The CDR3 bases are TGTGCCTGGAGAGGAGGGTCTGGAAACACCATATATTTT. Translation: CAWRGGSGNTIYF.